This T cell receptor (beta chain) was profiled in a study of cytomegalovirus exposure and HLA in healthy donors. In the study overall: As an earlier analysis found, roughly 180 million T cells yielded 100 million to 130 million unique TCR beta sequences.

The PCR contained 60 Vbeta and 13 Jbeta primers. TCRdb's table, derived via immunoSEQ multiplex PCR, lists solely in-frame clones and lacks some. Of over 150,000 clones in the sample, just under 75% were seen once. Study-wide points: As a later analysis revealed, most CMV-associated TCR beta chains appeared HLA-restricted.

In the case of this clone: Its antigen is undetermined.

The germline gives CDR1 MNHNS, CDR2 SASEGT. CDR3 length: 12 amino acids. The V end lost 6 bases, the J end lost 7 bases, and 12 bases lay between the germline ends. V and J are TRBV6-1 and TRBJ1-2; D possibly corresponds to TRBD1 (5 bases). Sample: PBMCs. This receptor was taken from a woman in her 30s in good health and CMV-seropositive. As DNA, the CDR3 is TGTGCCAGCAGCCTAAGGGGTGGTGGCTACACCTTC. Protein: CASSLRGGGYTF.